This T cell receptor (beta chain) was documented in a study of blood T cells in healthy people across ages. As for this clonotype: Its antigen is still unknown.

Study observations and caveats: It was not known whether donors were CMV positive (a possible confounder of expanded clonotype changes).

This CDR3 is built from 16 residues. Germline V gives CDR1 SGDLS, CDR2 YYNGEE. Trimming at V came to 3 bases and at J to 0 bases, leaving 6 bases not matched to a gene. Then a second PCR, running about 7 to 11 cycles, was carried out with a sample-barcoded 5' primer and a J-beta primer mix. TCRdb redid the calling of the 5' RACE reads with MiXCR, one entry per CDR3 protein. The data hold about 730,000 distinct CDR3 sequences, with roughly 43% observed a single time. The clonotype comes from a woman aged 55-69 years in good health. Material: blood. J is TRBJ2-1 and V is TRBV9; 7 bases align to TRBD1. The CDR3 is CASSAGQASSYNEQFF. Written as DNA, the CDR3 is TGTGCCAGCAGCGCCGGACAGGCGAGCTCCTACAATGAGCAGTTCTTC. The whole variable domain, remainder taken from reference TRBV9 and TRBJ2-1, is DSGVTQTPKHLITATGQRVTLRCSPRSGDLSVYWYQQSLDQGLQFLIQYYNGEERAKGNILERFSAQQFPDLHSELNLSSLELGDSALYFCASSAGQASSYNEQFFGPGTRLTVL.